The 7 T cell receptor beta chains below all came from one sample that was sequenced in a study of blood T cell repertoires in COVID-19. Measured with immunoSEQ multiplex PCR; TCRdb has only the in-frame clones, and not every one. The table has under 35,000 clones, about 87% seen once; the top ten hold roughly 44%. Sequenced input: peripheral blood. These receptors all stem from a human donor in a cohort sampled during active COVID-19.

This chain connects TRBV4-1 to TRBJ1-2; 10 bases fit TRBD1. Trimming cost V 1 base and J 8 bases; bases outside gene matches: 10. The CDR3 length is 16 residues. The V gene's germline CDR1 is MGHRA and CDR2 YSYEKL. The CDR3 protein is CASSQGGDRGYGGYTF. The CDR3 DNA is TGCGCCAGCAGCCAAGGGGGGGACAGGGGCTATGGCGGCTACACCTTC.

The V gene is TRBV24-1, the J gene TRBJ2-1; the match to TRBD1 covers 9 bases. V was clipped by 5 bases and J by 4 bases; unmatched bases: 8. The CDR3 consists of 16 residues. From germline, CDR1 is KGHDR and CDR2 SFDVKD. The CDR3 here is CATSGQDRGLYNEQFF. CDR3 bases: TGTGCCACCAGTGGCCAGGACAGGGGTCTTTACAATGAGCAGTTCTTC.

The chain recombines TRBV7-2 with TRBJ2-3; 9 nucleotides match TRBD2. V lost 7 bases and J lost 2; bases outside the gene matches: 4. Germline V CDR1 and CDR2: SGHTA, FQGNSA. The CDR3 covers 14 residues. The CDR3, as DNA: TGTGCCAGCACAAGCGGGGGGAACACAGATACGCAGTATTTT. This encodes CASTSGGNTDTQYF.

This rearrangement joins TRBV5-8 to TRBJ2-5; maybe TRBD1 (5 bases). This CDR3 spans 15 amino acids. Germline values: CDR1 SGHTS, CDR2 YDEGEE. V lost 4 bases, J lost 2 bases, and 15 bases lay in between. CDR3 bases: TGTGCCAGCAGCCAAGGGGCAGGTGTACAAGAGACCCAGTACTTC. Protein: CASSQGAGVQETQYF.

The chain is built from TRBV5-1 and TRBJ2-5; 12 nucleotides agree with TRBD2. The V gene's germline CDR1 is SGHRS and CDR2 YFSETQ. Unmatched junction bases numbered 1, after V lost 7 bases and J lost 3 bases. The CDR3 loop spans 13 amino acids. CDR3 nucleotide sequence: TGCGCCAGCTGGACTAGCGGGGAAGAGACCCAGTACTTC. Translation: CASWTSGEETQYF. Looking up the rest from reference TRBV5-1 and TRBJ2-5 gives the full variable domain: KAGVTQTPRYLIKTRGQQVTLSCSPISGHRSVSWYQQTPGQGLQFLFEYFSETQRNKGNFPGRFSGRQFSNSRSEMNVSTLELGDSALYLCASWTSGEETQYFGPGTRLLVL.

The V call is TRBV7-2, the J call TRBJ2-1; 11 bases line up with TRBD2. The CDR3 consists of 15 residues. The junction had 5 bases not matched to a gene; V was cut back by 3 bases and J by 7 bases. The germline V gene encodes CDR1 SGHTA and CDR2 FQGNSA. Here the CDR3 DNA reads TGTGCCAGCAGCTTGACTAGCGGGGTGGGGAATGAGCAGTTCTTC. Encoded protein: CASSLTSGVGNEQFF.

The chain uses TRBV9 and TRBJ1-4; 8 bases match TRBD1. Germline V gives CDR1 SGDLS, CDR2 YYNGEE. This CDR3 is built from 14 residues. V dropped 4 bases and J dropped 8; count of bases not matched to a gene: 7. The CDR3 coding sequence is TGTGCCAGCAGCCCTGCCCAGGGGGCGGAAAAACTGTTTTTT. Translation: CASSPAQGAEKLFF. Complete variable domain (other parts from reference TRBV9 and TRBJ1-4): DSGVTQTPKHLITATGQRVTLRCSPRSGDLSVYWYQQSLDQGLQFLIQYYNGEERAKGNILERFSAQQFPDLHSELNLSSLELGDSALYFCASSPAQGAEKLFFGSGTQLSVL.